Sequencing of this TCR beta chain was carried out in a study of neoadjuvant anti-PD-1 for oral cavity cancer. Study background: Non-progressing patients received a fourth nivolumab dose near day 43, then surgery on days 50-56.

This clone has more than one count but fewer than ten. Germline CDR1 reads SEHNR; CDR2 reads FQNEAQ (reference sequence). The CDR3 sequence is 15 residues long. Trimming pared 1 base from V and 0 bases from J, leaving 10 bases between. Documented time point: after neoadjuvant nivolumab, at surgical resection. These newly diagnosed stage II-IVA oral cavity squamous cell carcinoma patients had no prior systemic or radiation treatment. Sequencing used immunoSEQ multiplex PCR; TCRdb keeps in-frame clones, though not all of them. This sample has about 14,000 clones, with 71% found just once. The material was PBMCs, obtained after nivolumab (anti-PD-1) treatment. This TCR was recovered from a person aged 40 to 85 with oral cavity squamous cell carcinoma. This chain links TRBV7-9 with TRBJ2-7, with D perhaps matching TRBD2 (5 bases). The CDR3 region is CASSLGELPSYEQYF. DNA for the CDR3: TGTGCCAGCAGCTTAGGGGAGTTACCCTCCTACGAGCAGTACTTC.